This T cell receptor beta chain was sequenced during a study of blood T cell repertoires in COVID-19. Original data processing: From reference gene primer amplification, estimates of nucleated cell counts were derived. Produced via immunoSEQ multiplex PCR; TCRdb's table is partial and in-frame only. Clone size and V and J calls were adopted from that table, with D and trimming inferred from the DNA. The sample holds a few hundred thousand clones; 90% are singletons and the top ten take roughly 2%. This CDR3 region has 13 residues. Germline V gene lookup returns CDR1 SGHTS and CDR2 YDEGEE. V was shortened by 2 bases and J by 1 base, with 4 bases between the two germline ends. Seattle patient enrollment occurred during active infection, with longitudinal follow-up thereafter.

The sample comprised peripheral blood. The receptor comes from a woman in her sixties or seventies with COVID-19, enrolled during active disease. The chain uses TRBV5-8 and TRBJ1-5; D unclear. The CDR3 protein is CASSFRSNQPQHF. In nucleotides, the CDR3 is TGTGCCAGCAGCTTTAGAAGCAATCAGCCCCAGCATTTT.